The 21 T cell receptor beta chains below come from one sample, sequenced in a study of a mutant IDH1 vaccine in newly diagnosed glioma. Profiled with immunoSEQ multiplex PCR; TCRdb holds only in-frame clones, not every one. The data show around 30,000 clones, 90% seen once. These receptors are not linked to any known antigen. Documented time point: week 11, during vaccination. One vaccine dose held 300 ug of mutant IDH1 20-mer peptide and came with topical imiquimod. Sequencing was performed on PBMCs, taken from a glioma patient whose treatment included an IDH1 peptide vaccine. The receptors were gathered from a man aged 18 to 35 with glioma.

The chain recombines TRBV5-8 with TRBJ2-2, with a possible D match to TRBD2 (6 bases). Germline V gene lookup returns CDR1 SGHTS and CDR2 YDEGEE. With 3 bases removed from V and 6 bases from J, the gap between germline ends came to 15 bases. The CDR3 totals 15 residues. Written as DNA, the CDR3 is TGTGCCAGCAGCTCATCAATGTGGGGGGCCGGGGAGCTGTTTTTT. Translated: CASSSSMWGAGELFF.

CDR3 amino acids: CASSLFGSGIHEQYF. In DNA, the CDR3 is TGTGCCAGCAGCCTTTTTGGGAGTGGGATCCACGAGCAGTACTTC. The chain couples TRBV5-4 to TRBJ2-7; D perhaps matches TRBD2 (5 bases). Trimming shortened V by 4 bases and J by 5 bases, and 19 bases separated the two germline ends. This CDR3 region has 15 residues. Germline V gene lookup returns CDR1 SGHNT and CDR2 YYREEE (reference sequence).

The chain carries TRBV9 and TRBJ2-1, with TRBD2 matching over 9 bases. The V and J ends lost 5 bases and 2 bases, in that order; junction bases with no gene match: 11. This CDR3 is 17 amino acids long. Per germline, CDR1 SGDLS and CDR2 YYNGEE. The CDR3 protein is CASSDRSGRSAYNEQFF. The DNA of the CDR3 is TGTGCCAGCAGTGATAGGAGCGGGAGGAGCGCCTACAATGAGCAGTTCTTC.

The J gene is TRBJ1-4, the V gene TRBV2; D unresolved. CDR1 is SNHLY and CDR2 is FYNNEI in the germline V gene. Trimming pared 7 bases from V and 8 bases from J, leaving 8 bases between. This CDR3 contains 11 residues. This CDR3 reads CASTWREKLFF. The CDR3 DNA follows: TGTGCCAGCACCTGGCGGGAAAAACTGTTTTTT.

J is TRBJ2-1 and V is TRBV7-2; the D is unclear. Germline CDR1 reads SGHTA; CDR2 reads FQGNSA. This CDR3 has 13 residues. V was cut by 0 bases and J by 10 bases, with 10 bases left in between. CDR3 nucleotide sequence: TGTGCCAGCAGCTTAGCGCAAGGCCTAGAGCAGTTCTTC. Amino acids: CASSLAQGLEQFF.

The chain carries TRBV5-1 and TRBJ2-7; TRBD2 might be the D (6 bases). The V gene lost 4 bases and the J gene lost 2 bases, with 16 bases spanning the gap. The germline gives CDR1 SGHRS, CDR2 YFSETQ. The length of the CDR3 is 15 residues. CDR3 loop: CASSPTAGNPYEQYF. The CDR3 nucleotides are TGCGCCAGCAGCCCAACGGCGGGGAACCCCTACGAGCAGTACTTC.

V is TRBV7-9 and J is TRBJ2-3; D call uncertain. Between the trimmed V and J ends, which lost 0 bases and 6 bases, there was a span of 4 bases. Per the germline V gene, CDR1 is SEHNR and CDR2 is FQNEAQ (reference sequence). The CDR3 is 12 residues long. The CDR3, as DNA: TGTGCCAGCAGCTTAGCAACGGATACGCAGTATTTT. It is translated as CASSLATDTQYF.

Of note for this clone: An end of the junction does not agree with germline; a read error may underlie this. The gene calls are TRBV7-6 and TRBJ2-7, with TRBD2 identical over 10 bases. CDR3 length: 15 amino acids. CDR1 and CDR2 from the germline V gene are SGHVS and FNYEAQ. CDR3 residues: CASSLESGRAYEQYF. CDR3 nucleotides: TGTGCCAGCAGCTTGGAAAGCGGGAGGGCCTATGAGCAGTACTTC.

The DNA for the CDR3 is TGTGCCAGCAGCAGGGGCAGTGAGCAGTTCTTC. Protein product: CASSRGSEQFF. This chain joins TRBV6-5 and TRBJ2-1; possible D gene TRBD1, 6 bases. Trimming removed 6 bases at V and 9 bases at J, with 9 bases between. This CDR3 has 11 residues. Germline V gives CDR1 MNHEY, CDR2 SVGAGI.

The count of this clone is one. CDR3 residues: CAWSAQGWQPQHF. The CDR3 DNA reads as TGTGCCTGGAGTGCACAGGGGTGGCAGCCCCAGCATTTT. The rearrangement joins TRBV30 to TRBJ1-5; TRBD1 agrees at 7 bases. The V gene's germline CDR1 is GTSNPN and CDR2 SVGIG (reference sequence). Germline trimming cut 1 base from V and 7 bases from J; bases unmatched to any gene: 4. The CDR3 runs 13 residues.

V usage is TRBV13 and J usage is TRBJ1-2; no clear D. Germline CDR1 PRHDT, CDR2 FYEKMQ (reference sequence). This CDR3 is built from 13 residues. V was trimmed by 0 bases and J by 6 bases, leaving 8 bases between them. The CDR3 loop is CASSLGISDGYTF. The CDR3 bases are TGTGCCAGCAGCTTAGGGATCTCAGATGGCTACACCTTC.

J is TRBJ2-5 and V is TRBV15; D may be TRBD1 or TRBD2 (5 bases each). The germline CDR1 and CDR2 sequences are LNHNV and YYDKDF (reference sequence). V gave up 5 bases and J gave up 0 bases, with 10 bases separating them. This CDR3 has 14 amino acids. CDR3 region: CATSPREYQETQYF. The CDR3 coding sequence is TGTGCCACCAGCCCCAGGGAGTACCAAGAGACCCAGTACTTC.

The chain joins TRBV27 to TRBJ1-5, with TRBD1 identical over 7 bases. The CDR3 extends over 14 amino acids. From germline, CDR1 is MNHEY and CDR2 SMNVEV (reference sequence). V dropped 5 bases and J dropped 4; count of bases not matched to a gene: 5. In DNA, the CDR3 is TGTGCCAGCAGTCGCACAGGGGTGAATCAGCCCCAGCATTTT. Its translation is CASSRTGVNQPQHF.

This clone was seen a few times. V and J are TRBV2 and TRBJ1-1, with D possibly matching TRBD1 (5 bases). The CDR3 extends over 14 amino acids. Germline loops: CDR1 SNHLY, CDR2 FYNNEI. Trimming stripped 4 bases from V and 2 bases from J, with 11 bases between. The CDR3 DNA follows: TGTGCCAGCAGTGGGAGGGGCGTAAACACTGAAGCTTTCTTT. Its translation is CASSGRGVNTEAFF.

The chain couples TRBV29-1 to TRBJ1-4, with TRBD1 matching over 8 bases. The CDR3 sequence is 13 residues long. Germline assignment: CDR1 SQVTM and CDR2 ANQGSEA. The trim removed 6 bases at V and 3 bases at J, leaving 3 bases unmatched. In DNA form, the CDR3 reads TGCAGCGTCCAGACAGGGGCTAATGAAAAACTGTTTTTT. Protein sequence: CSVQTGANEKLFF.

The J gene is TRBJ2-5, the V gene TRBV4-1; D unclear. The germline CDR1 and CDR2 sequences are MGHRA and YSYEKL. Trimming removed 1 base at V and 7 bases at J, with 13 bases between. The CDR3 is 14 residues long. CDR3 amino acids: CASSQVGNLGTQYF. The CDR3 nucleotides are TGCGCCAGCAGCCAAGTGGGGAATCTAGGGACCCAGTACTTC.

The V and J genes are TRBV30 and TRBJ1-5, with TRBD1 identical over 8 bases. This CDR3 is built from 15 residues. CDR1 and CDR2 from the germline V gene are GTSNPN and SVGIG (reference sequence). Trimming removed 2 bases from V and 6 bases from J; junction bases left unmatched: 9. CDR3 coding DNA: TGTGCCTGGAGTCTCGGACAGGGACCTGCTCAGCCCCAGCATTTT. Translating gives CAWSLGQGPAQPQHF.

V and J are TRBV5-1 and TRBJ1-1; a weak D match, TRBD1 (5 bases). This CDR3 is 16 amino acids long. Trimming cost V 4 bases and J 0 bases, with 16 bases left between them. Germline assignment: CDR1 SGHRS and CDR2 YFSETQ. The CDR3 DNA is TGCGCCAGCAGCGTCGACAGAAAAATTATGAACACTGAAGCTTTCTTT. It translates to CASSVDRKIMNTEAFF.

The chain links TRBV4-1 to TRBJ1-6; D remains ambiguous. The CDR3 is 16 amino acids. The germline CDR1 and CDR2 sequences are MGHRA and YSYEKL. V shed 5 bases and J shed 5 bases, with 16 bases lying between them. The CDR3: CASSGVGFLDNSPLHF. CDR3 in DNA: TGCGCCAGCAGCGGGGTTGGGTTTCTCGATAATTCACCCCTCCACTTT.

The rearrangement uses TRBV7-2 and TRBJ1-1; tentative D call: TRBD1 (5 bases). CDR1 SGHTA and CDR2 FQGNSA come from the germline V gene. Trimming removed 7 bases at V and 5 bases at J, with 17 bases between. The CDR3 runs 14 residues. The CDR3 region is CASTRTPGQTEAFF. Written as DNA, the CDR3 is TGTGCCAGCACAAGGACCCCAGGGCAGACTGAAGCTTTCTTT.

The chain employs TRBV2 and TRBJ1-1; no clear D. The germline V and J ends were trimmed by 6 bases and 0 bases, with 14 bases remaining between them. The CDR3 covers 15 residues. Germline CDR1 and CDR2: SNHLY and FYNNEI. The CDR3 reads CASSSDGGMNTEAFF. CDR3 DNA: TGTGCCAGCAGCTCGGACGGTGGCATGAACACTGAAGCTTTCTTT.